A single sample gave rise to the 7 T cell receptor beta chains below, sequenced in a study of human T cells and chemical hapten exposure. TCRdb independently ran MiXCR on the RACE reads; one entry per CDR3 protein. The sample yields around 99,000 distinct CDR3 sequences, roughly 12% seen once. Documented time point: patch test 1, 2 weeks after DPC sensitization. Treatment denoted: therapeutic diphenylcyclopropenone sensitization with weekly scalp DPC. Sequences were derived from whole blood, sampled in connection with sensitization to the hapten diphenylcyclopropenone (DPC). The source of these receptors is a woman between 40 and 55 years old with alopecia areata. Some clones in this sample may be carry-over from other donors' samples.

This clonotype has more than one count but fewer than ten. The V and J genes are TRBV19 and TRBJ2-1; a weak D match, TRBD1 (5 bases). The CDR3 contains 15 residues. Germline V gene sequence: CDR1 LNHDA, CDR2 SQIVND (reference sequence). Trimming left V 10 bases short and J 8 bases short, with 24 bases between. The CDR3 spells CATRISTVPHHEQFF. CDR3 DNA: TGTGCCACTAGGATCTCGACAGTACCACACCATGAGCAGTTCTTC. Full variable domain (missing parts from reference TRBV19 and TRBJ2-1): DGGITQSPKYLFRKEGQNVTLSCEQNLNHDAMYWYRQDPGQGLRLIYYSQIVNDFQKGDIAEGYSVSREKKESFPLTVTSAQKNPTAFYLCATRISTVPHHEQFFGPGTRLTVL.

This clonotype has at least ten counts. At one end the junction does not follow the germline gene, possibly because of a read error. This rearrangement joins TRBV29-1 to TRBJ2-1; no definite D call. The CDR3 runs to 13 residues. The V gene's germline CDR1 is SQVTM and CDR2 ANQGSEA. CDR3 coding DNA: TGCAGCGTTGAGGGCTTCGCCTACATGTACAAGATCTTC. Its translation is CSVEGFAYMYKIF.

This sequence joins TRBV7-2 and TRBJ2-2; 10 bases agree with TRBD2. Germline-derived CDR1 and CDR2 are SGHTA and FQGNSA. The CDR3 length is 16 residues. Trimming removed 8 bases from V and 1 base from J; junction bases left unmatched: 7. CDR3 loop: CASGRSGRLNTGELFF. CDR3 DNA: TGTGCCAGCGGCCGTAGCGGGAGGTTGAACACCGGGGAGCTGTTTTTT. The full variable domain, completed using reference TRBV7-2 and TRBJ2-2, is GAGVSQSPSNKVTEKGKDVELRCDPISGHTALYWYRQSLGQGLEFLIYFQGNSAPDKSGLPSDRFSAERTGGSVSTLTIQRTQQEDSAVYLCASGRSGRLNTGELFFGEGSRLTVL.

This clonotype came up a few times. The gene calls are TRBV20-1 and TRBJ2-3; D is ambiguous. V lost 1 base and J lost 2, with 10 bases in between. Germline loops: CDR1 DFQATT, CDR2 SNEGSKA (reference sequence). The CDR3 has 14 amino acids. The DNA of the CDR3 is TGCAGTGCTAGAGGGGTTAGGGACACAGATACGCAGTATTTT. It specifies CSARGVRDTDTQYF.

The table lists this clonotype with a few counts. V gene TRBV5-1 combines with J gene TRBJ2-7; D perhaps matches TRBD2 (5 bases). CDR1 and CDR2 (germline): SGHRS, YFSETQ. V gave up 1 base and J gave up 6 bases, with 11 bases separating them. This CDR3 comprises 13 residues. For the CDR3, the DNA is TGCGCCAGCAGCTTGACTAGTTCTCTCGAGCAGTACTTC. Its translation: CASSLTSSLEQYF.

This clonotype was seen more than once but under ten times. V usage is TRBV2 and J usage is TRBJ2-1; D not resolved. Trimming took 8 bases from V and 9 from J, leaving 17 bases between them. Germline CDR1 is SNHLY and CDR2 is FYNNEI. This CDR3 comprises 13 residues. CDR3 in amino acids: CASLAPVRGEQFF. The DNA for the CDR3 is TGTGCCAGCCTCGCCCCGGTCAGAGGTGAGCAGTTCTTC.

This clonotype showed up many times. The chain recombines TRBV5-1 with TRBJ2-5, with TRBD1 as a possible D gene (6 bases). The CDR3 runs to 12 residues. Trimming left V 4 bases short and J 4 bases short, with 8 bases between. CDR1 SGHRS and CDR2 YFSETQ come from the germline V gene. The CDR3 region has the DNA TGCGCCAGCAGCGAGGGGGTAGAGACCCAGTACTTC. Protein product: CASSEGVETQYF.